This TCR beta chain was profiled in a study of blood T cell repertoires in COVID-19 (dated by TCRdb to about 2020). Regarding the research as a whole: Recovered participants in ImmuneRACE Cohort 3 were defined by two consecutive negative NP/OP PCR tests, clearance by a healthcare professional, or resolution of symptoms. Deeply sampled blood TCRbeta repertoires from subjects exposed to, actively infected with, or recovered from COVID-19 were included in the dataset. Where available, HLA class I and class II types were obtained from metadata supplied by the sample provider rather than from assay-based typing. The sample metadata nearly always contained a de-identified subject ID, COVID-19 status, age in years and sex. The repertoires were made available in a free public database intended to serve as a resource for research on the immune response to SARS-CoV-2. The samples were drawn from two sources: the first 160 participants of the ongoing ImmuneRACE study, and 1,000 to 1,500 subjects contributed by 6 global collaborators. The prospective study material was composed of cDNA or gDNA derived from T cells, B-cell-depleted T cells, or PBMCs. Collaborator samples came from the United States, Italy and Spain and covered acute and convalescent phases of COVID-19.

In the prospective study, participants were roughly 18 to 100 years old, resided in about two dozen geographic areas of the United States, and were enrolled through a virtual design. To assign participants to cohorts, the prospective study relied on clinical history that participants themselves reported in a screening survey and a study questionnaire. In the prospective study, mobile phlebotomists collected whole blood, serum and a nasopharyngeal or oropharyngeal swab from each participant. Prospective study participants could optionally give additional blood draws and questionnaires over an approximately 2-month period. Blood samples from the prospective study were shipped frozen or at room temperature prior to DNA extraction. What the research found in general, with its limitations: The amount of clinical and demographic metadata varied by source and participant and was provided uncurated.

The immunoSEQ Assay, a bias-controlled multiplex PCR, was used to amplify TCRbeta CDR3 regions from genomic DNA. Under the source paper's analysis protocol: The number of nucleated cells in each sample was estimated from the amplification of reference gene primers within the assay. To quantify the absolute abundance of each unique TCRbeta CDR3 rearrangement, sequence reads were collapsed and filtered. For each sample, productive Simpson clonality was calculated as the square root of Simpson's diversity index over productive rearrangements. In its TCRdb copy, this immuneACCESS table keeps in-frame sequences only and misses some clones. Where compared with another copy, unresolved V genes explain less than half of these, and the others have no known cause. V, J and clone size reflect that table, while D and trimming were determined from the DNA. The sample table records under 300,000 clones; more than 70% of these occur just once. 2% to 2.5% of the sample is held by the ten biggest clonotypes.

The table lists this clone with a count of one. The specificity of this receptor is unknown. No qualities accompany the bases; no much larger clone lies one base away. From the cysteine through the phenylalanine, the CDR3 covers 16 amino acids. Here the CDR3 DNA is all that survives: 48 bases in frame from base 1. From V the trimming removes 0 bases and from J it removes 7 bases, while the gene matches leave 7 bases of the junction unaccounted for. From a lookup of the germline V gene, CDR1 and CDR2 are SGHDN and FVKESK. This clonotype was obtained from a woman aged 55-69 years in a cohort exposed to, infected with or recovered from COVID-19 (not recorded which). The specimen sequenced was PBMCs or T cells enriched from blood (not recorded which). The receptor chain draws on TRBV14 and TRBJ2-1, and TRBD2 matches 9 of the central bases. The DNA is as follows: TGTGCCAGCAGCCAAGAGCGGGAGGGGGTCCGTAATGAGCAGTTCTTC. The translation is CASSQEREGVRNEQFF.